Below, 19 T cell receptor beta chains from the same sample are listed, as sequenced in a study of synovial regulatory T cells in juvenile arthritis. Matched peripheral blood accompanied the synovial fluid taken from each patient with active arthritis. The table came from immunoSEQ multiplex PCR; TCRdb's copy has only in-frame clones and leaves some out. This sample's table reports around 2,200 clones. The sample comprised Treg cells from the synovium. The receptors shown here come from a donor aged 2-30 years with juvenile idiopathic arthritis.

Frequency places this clone as medium-sized. The V gene is TRBV11-2, the J gene TRBJ1-2. The CDR3 extends over 12 amino acids. The record lacks a DNA sequence. Germline lookup yields CDR1 SGHAT and CDR2 FQNNGV. CDR3 amino acids: CASSQGYHGYTF.

By frequency, this clone is medium-sized. The chain joins TRBV30 to TRBJ2-5. Per germline, CDR1 GTSNPN and CDR2 SVGIG (reference sequence). The CDR3 covers 13 residues. Nucleotide data are not available. CDR3 protein: CAWSVGTQETQYF.

This clone shows up as medium-sized by frequency. The rearrangement joins TRBV7-2 to TRBJ2-7; the D call of TRBD2 rests on TCRdb alone, since no DNA is present to check it. Germline V gene data show CDR1 as SGHTA and CDR2 as FQGNSA. This CDR3 contains 15 residues. No coding sequence is recorded. This chain's CDR3 is CASSLSLAGMGEQYF.

This clone is deemed medium-sized (0.01 to 0.1%) by its frequency. The V gene is TRBV4-1, the J gene TRBJ2-7; TCRdb lists TRBD1, though no DNA is available to test this call. The CDR3 is 16 amino acids. No nucleotide data were recorded. Germline-derived CDR1 and CDR2 are MGHRA and YSYEKL. The CDR3 spells CASSLTQGQGGYEQYF.

Measured by frequency, this clone is medium-sized. The V and J genes are TRBV18 and TRBJ2-7; TCRdb proposes TRBD1, but this gene call is untestable without DNA. This CDR3 contains 17 residues. No coding sequence is recorded. Germline CDR1 and CDR2: KGHSH and LQKENI. The CDR3 region is CASSPVPVRTYSYEQYF.

According to its frequency, this clone is medium-sized (0.01 to 0.1%). This chain uses TRBV5-1 with TRBJ2-1; TCRdb gives TRBD1 as the D gene, but with no DNA this cannot be confirmed. This CDR3 has 14 residues. The coding DNA is unavailable. Germline-derived CDR1 and CDR2 are SGHRS and YFSETQ. CDR3 protein: CASSFRDSYNEQFF.

This clone is labeled medium-sized based on frequency. This chain connects TRBV6-1 to TRBJ2-1; absent DNA, TCRdb's TRBD1 call cannot be checked. The length of the CDR3 is 14 residues. No DNA has been recorded. The germline V gene has CDR1 MNHNS and CDR2 SASEGT. The CDR3 here is CASSVQNMNNEQFF.

This clone is medium-sized by frequency. V is TRBV6-5 and J is TRBJ1-2; absent DNA, TCRdb's TRBD1 call cannot be checked. CDR3 size: 14 residues. No DNA accompanies this entry. The germline CDR1 and CDR2 sequences are MNHEY and SVGAGI. The CDR3 reads CASSSWDRGLGYTF.

Frequency places this clone as medium-sized (0.01 to 0.1%). The chain is built from TRBV7-8 and TRBJ2-2; TCRdb's D gene call, TRBD2, goes unchecked for lack of DNA. CDR1 and CDR2 from the germline V gene are SGHVS and FQNEAQ. The CDR3 has 17 residues. No DNA is recorded. The CDR3 is CASSAPGLAVGTGELFF.

Considering frequency, this clone is medium-sized. The J gene is TRBJ1-2, the V gene TRBV5-6. The CDR3 is 15 residues long. DNA is not on record. CDR1 and CDR2 (germline): SGHDT, YYEEEE. CDR3: CASSLVQLTIYGYTF.

This clone registers medium-sized by frequency. V is TRBV6-1 and J is TRBJ2-7; as DNA is missing, the TRBD2 call by TCRdb cannot be tested. The CDR3 is 13 residues long. No DNA is given. Per germline, CDR1 MNHNS and CDR2 SASEGT. Here the CDR3 reads CASSVGLAGYKYF.

Measured by frequency, this clone is medium-sized. The chain joins TRBV19 to TRBJ1-1. Germline V CDR1 and CDR2: LNHDA, SQIVND (reference sequence). This CDR3 region has 13 residues. DNA is not on record. CDR3 region: CASSRDRGSEAFF.

This clone counts as medium-sized by frequency. The chain joins TRBV5-4 to TRBJ1-6; TCRdb picks TRBD1, but there is no DNA to check that call. The V gene's germline CDR1 is SGHNT and CDR2 YYREEE (reference sequence). This CDR3 has 17 amino acids. The record lacks a DNA sequence. The CDR3 loop is CASSLLGRASYNSPLHF.

This clone counts as medium-sized by frequency. The chain employs TRBV6-5 and TRBJ2-4; the D call from TCRdb, TRBD1, cannot be confirmed without DNA. In germline, CDR1 is MNHEY, CDR2 SVGAGI. The CDR3 loop spans 15 amino acids. No nucleotide data were recorded. This chain's CDR3 is CASSYRQEKGHIQYF.

By frequency, this clone is medium-sized. CDR3 sequence reads: CASALYKGDYQPQHF. The chain has TRBV6-5 and TRBJ1-5. The CDR3 runs to 15 residues. No DNA sequence was recorded. Germline lookup yields CDR1 MNHEY and CDR2 SVGAGI.

By frequency, this clone registers medium-sized. The chain recombines TRBV11-3 with TRBJ1-6. The germline V gene has CDR1 SGHNT and CDR2 YENEEA. CDR3 length: 16 amino acids. No coding sequence is recorded. CDR3 residues: CASSYVTTAGRSPLHF.

This clone is deemed medium-sized (0.01 to 0.1%) by its frequency. V gene TRBV18 combines with J gene TRBJ2-5; TCRdb's D gene call, TRBD1, goes unchecked for lack of DNA. From germline, CDR1 is KGHSH and CDR2 LQKENI. This CDR3 has 14 residues. Only the protein is available. The CDR3 sequence is CASSRQGWQETQYF.

This clone is classed as medium-sized by frequency. The V gene is TRBV7-9, the J gene TRBJ2-7; the TRBD2 assignment by TCRdb is unverifiable without DNA. In germline, CDR1 is SEHNR, CDR2 FQNEAQ (reference sequence). This CDR3 is 18 amino acids long. No DNA sequence was recorded. The CDR3 sequence is CASSIASGRWFYGYEQYF.

This clone is identified as medium-sized (0.01 to 0.1%) from frequency. The rearrangement links TRBV29-1 to TRBJ1-1; there is no DNA to check the TCRdb D call of TRBD1. The CDR3 is 12 residues long. The protein alone is recorded here. CDR1 is SQVTM, CDR2 ANQGSEA, per germline. CDR3 loop: CSVGQGNTEAFF.